A selection of T cell receptor beta chains follows, all from one sample in a study of blood T cell repertoires in COVID-19. Assay: immunoSEQ multiplex PCR; the TCRdb copy retains only in-frame clones and omits some. The data show 250,000 or so clones, 70% to 90% seen once. The sequenced sample consisted of peripheral blood. The receptors were gathered from a man aged 45-65 years with acute or convalescent COVID-19. CDR3s include the opening cysteine and the closing phenylalanine or tryptophan. A D gene is named only where the DNA matches it firmly. Expanded clones are given a class, and other clones once, few, many or no size at all.

size	D	V	J	DNA	CDR3
-	TRBD1	TRBV5-1	TRBJ1-2	TGCGCCAGCAGCCCGGGACAGCATAACTATGGCTACACCTTC	CASSPGQHNYGYTF
few	-	TRBV19	TRBJ2-7	TGTGCCAGTAGTATGCAGGCATCCTACGAGCAGTACTTC	CASSMQASYEQYF
-	-	TRBV19	TRBJ1-5	TGTGCCAGTAGTCCGGGACACCTTCAGCCCCAGCATTTT	CASSPGHLQPQHF
-	TRBD1	TRBV11-3	TRBJ2-1	TGTGCCAGCAGCTTAAGGACAGGGAGCAATGAGCAGTTCTTC	CASSLRTGSNEQFF
-	-	TRBV24-1	TRBJ1-5	TGTGCCACCACTCGATCAGACAGGTCAAATCAGCCCCAGCATTTT	CATTRSDRSNQPQHF
once	TRBD1	TRBV4-1	TRBJ2-6	TGCGCCAGCAGCCAACCAGGGACAGGGCACTCCGGGGCCAACGTCCTGACTTTC	CASSQPGTGHSGANVLTF
few	-	TRBV6-5	TRBJ2-7	TGTGCCAGCAGTCCCTCGTACGCGTACGAGCAGTACTTC	CASSPSYAYEQYF
-	-	TRBV27	TRBJ1-1	TGTGCCAGCAGTTCCGCACAGGGACCGAACACTGAAGCTTTCTTT	CASSSAQGPNTEAFF
-	-	TRBV11-3	TRBJ2-6	TGTGCCAGCAGCTCCCCGGGACAAGCCTCTGGGGCCAACGTCCTGACTTTC	CASSSPGQASGANVLTF
few	TRBD1	TRBV3-1/TRBV3-2	TRBJ2-7	TGTGCCAGCAGCCAAGTATTTGGGACAGGGGGCTACGAGCAGTACTTC	CASSQVFGTGGYEQYF
-	TRBD1	TRBV12-5	TRBJ2-1	TGTGCTAGTGGTTTGGCACATACAGGGGTTTTCTACAATGAGCAGTTCTTC	CASGLAHTGVFYNEQFF
-	-	TRBV5-1	TRBJ1-1	TGCGCCAGCAGCTATGCGGGGGCGGGAATGAACACTGAAGCTTTCTTT	CASSYAGAGMNTEAFF
once	-	TRBV5-4	TRBJ1-2	TGTGCCAGCAGCTTGGGTGACAGGATGTTCCATGGCTACACCTTC	CASSLGDRMFHGYTF
once	-	TRBV18	TRBJ1-6	TGTGCCAGCTCGTTGGGGGGATCACCCCTCCACTTT	CASSLGGSPLHF